The 23 T cell receptor beta chains presented below share a single source sample, sequenced in a study of CD8 T cells in ankylosing spondylitis. No antigen has been identified for these receptors. From the 5' RACE reads, TCRdb called clonotypes with MiXCR, one entry per CDR3 protein. The data hold 300,000 to 400,000 distinct CDR3 sequences, with more than 20% observed a single time. Whole-study results and caveats: There was a TCR beta motif, made of fewer than 10 highly homologous variants, that appeared characteristic of ankylosing spondylitis blood.

Sequencing was carried out using blood, either unsorted or a sorted T cell fraction (not recorded which). Every receptor here comes from a male donor with ankylosing spondylitis.

The chain couples TRBV6-2 or TRBV6-3 to TRBJ2-2; D gene uncertain. The ends were cut back, 10 bases at V and 5 bases at J, with 17 bases in the middle. In germline, CDR1 is MNHEY, CDR2 SVGEGT. This CDR3 spans 14 amino acids. The CDR3: CATRDQATTGELFF. The CDR3, as DNA: TGTGCCACCCGCGACCAGGCAACGACCGGGGAGCTGTTTTTT.

This chain joins TRBV7-3 and TRBJ2-7; D is unresolved. The germline V gene has CDR1 SGHTA and CDR2 FQGTGA. This CDR3 has 13 amino acids. Trimming cost V 2 bases and J 9 bases, with 14 bases left between them. CDR3 sequence (DNA): TGTGCCAGCAGCTTATCCCTCGCCGATCGGCAGTACTTC. It codes for CASSLSLADRQYF.

This clonotype has ten or more counts. V is TRBV5-1 and J is TRBJ2-1; unclear D gene. Per the germline V gene, CDR1 is SGHRS and CDR2 is YFSETQ. V lost 0 bases and J lost 11, with 9 bases in between. The CDR3 covers 12 residues. The CDR3 loop reads CASSLVGSQQFF. CDR3 DNA: TGCGCCAGCAGCTTGGTGGGAAGTCAGCAGTTCTTC.

The chain couples TRBV28 to TRBJ2-7; 8 nucleotides match TRBD1. The CDR3 contains 14 residues. The junction had 9 bases not matched to a gene; V was cut back by 6 bases and J by 5 bases. Germline V CDR1 and CDR2: MDHEN, SYDVKM. CDR3 sequence (DNA): TGTGCCAGCAGAGCAGGGGGCTCCTTTCACGAGCAGTACTTC. Protein: CASRAGGSFHEQYF. The full variable domain, its missing parts supplied by reference TRBV28 and TRBJ2-7, is DVKVTQSSRYLVKRTGEKVFLECVQDMDHENMFWYRQDPGLGLRLIYFSYDVKMKEKGDIPEGYSVSREKKERFSLILESASTNQTSMYLCASRAGGSFHEQYFGPGTRLTVT.

The table lists this clonotype with a few counts. This chain uses TRBV5-1 with TRBJ2-2; possible D gene TRBD2, 5 bases. CDR1 is SGHRS, CDR2 YFSETQ, per germline. The CDR3 extends over 15 amino acids. V dropped 4 bases and J dropped 1 base, with 11 bases sitting between them. CDR3 coding DNA: TGCGCCAGCAGCCAGAGGGCAGGGAACACCGGGGAGCTGTTTTTT. Translating it yields CASSQRAGNTGELFF.

The table lists this clonotype with a few counts. The CDR3 reads CASSLPGAAYEQYF. The CDR3 coding sequence is TGTGCCAGCAGCTTACCGGGAGCAGCCTACGAGCAGTACTTC. This chain links TRBV7-9 with TRBJ2-7; tentatively, D is TRBD2 (6 bases). This CDR3 contains 14 residues. Deletions cut 2 bases from V and 2 bases from J, with 10 bases between. Germline V CDR1 and CDR2: SEHNR, FQNEAQ (reference sequence).

As for this clonotype: The junction does not match germline at one end; this may be a read error. V usage is TRBV5-1 and J usage is TRBJ2-3; 10 bases align to TRBD2. The CDR3 covers 16 residues. Germline CDR1 is SGHRS and CDR2 is YFSETQ. For the CDR3, the DNA is TGCGCCCGCAGCCTGACGACTAGCGGGCCCACAGATACGCAGTATTTT. This sequence encodes CARSLTTSGPTDTQYF.

The CDR3 bases are TGCGCCAGCAGCCTTCTCCAAGCTAGCGGGGGGAGGTACAATGAGCAGTTCTTC. Its translation: CASSLLQASGGRYNEQFF. This chain connects TRBV4-1 to TRBJ2-1, with TRBD2 matching 11 bases. This CDR3 is built from 18 residues. V lost 4 bases to trimming and J lost 4 bases; unmatched junction nucleotides: 12. The germline gives CDR1 MGHRA, CDR2 YSYEKL.

This clonotype has only a few counts. CDR3 sequence (DNA): TGTGCCAGCAGCCCCCTTCTGGGGGGGGCCAACGTCCTGACTTTC. This encodes CASSPLLGGANVLTF. The rearrangement joins TRBV4-2 to TRBJ2-6, with D uncertain. Trimming took 4 bases from V and 4 from J, leaving 11 bases between them. Germline V gene lookup returns CDR1 LGHNA and CDR2 YNFKEQ. CDR3 size: 15 residues.

This clonotype showed up many times. This rearrangement joins TRBV5-1 to TRBJ2-2; D is possibly TRBD2 (6 bases). Per germline, CDR1 SGHRS and CDR2 YFSETQ. V lost 5 bases and J lost 0, with 8 bases in between. The CDR3 spans 14 residues. In nucleotides, the CDR3 is TGCGCCAGCAGGGGAGGCGCGAACACCGGGGAGCTGTTTTTT. Translation gives CASRGGANTGELFF.

In DNA, the CDR3 is TGTGCCAGCAGTCCAGCTTCTGGGACAGGGGGCCACGAGCAGTACTTC. Translated, it gives CASSPASGTGGHEQYF. J is TRBJ2-7 and V is TRBV7-9; TRBD1 matches 12 bases. CDR1 and CDR2 (germline): SEHNR, FQNEAQ (reference sequence). This CDR3 region has 16 residues. Trimming took 6 bases from V and 5 from J; bases not matched to a gene: 11.

This clonotype has a count of ten or more. The V and J genes are TRBV20-1 and TRBJ1-1; possibly TRBD1 for D (6 bases). Per the germline V gene, CDR1 is DFQATT and CDR2 is SNEGSKA (reference sequence). V lost 0 bases and J lost 0, with 11 bases in between. The CDR3 runs to 15 residues. The CDR3 spells CSARDQGWMNTEAFF. The DNA of the CDR3 is TGCAGTGCTAGAGATCAGGGGTGGATGAACACTGAAGCTTTCTTT.

Comment on this clonotype: The junction shows a germline mismatch at one end, possibly a read error. The chain couples TRBV12-3 or TRBV12-4 to TRBJ1-1; weak D call: TRBD1 (6 bases). The CDR3 totals 13 residues. The CDR3 protein is CASSFSGDTEALF. CDR3 nucleotides: TGTGCCAGCAGTTTCTCTGGGGACACTGAAGCTTTGTTT.

This chain links TRBV27 with TRBJ2-6, with D perhaps TRBD1 or TRBD2 (6 bases each). V lost 2 bases and J 4 bases, leaving 9 bases between the germline ends. The CDR3 loop spans 15 amino acids. Germline CDR1 MNHEY, CDR2 SMNVEV (reference sequence). CDR3 amino acids: CASSLGGPGANVLTF. CDR3 DNA: TGTGCCAGCAGTTTAGGGGGGCCCGGGGCCAACGTCCTGACTTTC.

V is TRBV29-1 and J is TRBJ1-2; 8 nucleotides match TRBD1. This CDR3 region has 12 residues. Germline CDR1 reads SQVTM; CDR2 reads ANQGSEA. V was clipped by 4 bases and J by 7 bases; unmatched bases: 5. CDR3 sequence reads: CSVAHRGGGYTF. As DNA, the CDR3 is TGCAGCGTTGCCCACAGGGGGGGTGGCTACACCTTC.

This sequence joins TRBV7-6 and TRBJ2-1; D might be TRBD1 (5 bases). The V and J ends lost 1 base and 3 bases respectively, with 13 bases between them. The germline gives CDR1 SGHVS, CDR2 FNYEAQ. The CDR3 is 16 amino acids. CDR3 in amino acids: CASSLGQPYHYNEQFF. The CDR3 DNA reads TGTGCCAGCAGCTTAGGACAGCCCTACCACTACAATGAGCAGTTCTTC.

The gene calls are TRBV3-1 and TRBJ2-5; TRBD1 or TRBD2 may be the D gene (5 bases each). Trimming removed 2 bases from V and 1 base from J, with 11 bases in between. CDR1 and CDR2 (germline): LGHDT, YNNKEL (reference sequence). This CDR3 region has 15 residues. The CDR3, as DNA: TGTGCCAGCAGCCAAAACCCCGGGACCCAAGAGACCCAGTACTTC. This codes for CASSQNPGTQETQYF.

This clonotype has only a few counts. The chain carries TRBV18 and TRBJ2-5; D gene unclear. The V end lost 2 bases, the J end lost 10 bases, and 14 bases lay between the germline ends. The CDR3 runs 13 residues. Germline CDR1 and CDR2: KGHSH and LQKENI. Here the CDR3 reads CASSPVQDGIQYF. Here the CDR3 DNA reads TGTGCCAGCTCACCAGTTCAGGACGGAATCCAGTACTTC.

The DNA of the CDR3 is TGCAGCGTTGAAAACCGAGCGGGGGGGACTAGCGGAAGATACCCGCCAGATACGCAGTATTTT. Encoded protein: CSVENRAGGTSGRYPPDTQYF. The chain is built from TRBV29-1 and TRBJ2-3, with 11 bases matching TRBD2. V gave up 2 bases and J gave up 4 bases; unmatched junction bases: 23. The CDR3 sequence is 21 residues long. The germline V gene has CDR1 SQVTM and CDR2 ANQGSEA.

The chain has TRBV11-3 and TRBJ2-1; TRBD2 matches 13 bases. This CDR3 is built from 16 residues. The junction had 9 bases not matched to a gene; V was cut back by 5 bases and J by 8 bases. The V gene's germline CDR1 is SGHNT and CDR2 YENEEA. CDR3 bases: TGTGCCAGCAGCCCCCTAGGACTAGCGGGAGCGGATGAGCAGTTCTTC. It translates to CASSPLGLAGADEQFF.

This chain links TRBV27 with TRBJ2-5; 8 nucleotides line up with TRBD1. The CDR3 contains 16 residues. V dropped 1 base and J dropped 5; count of bases not matched to a gene: 9. CDR1 is MNHEY, CDR2 SMNVEV, per germline (reference sequence). The CDR3 here is CASSLWPGTGWETQYF. The CDR3 DNA reads TGTGCCAGCAGTTTATGGCCCGGGACAGGCTGGGAGACCCAGTACTTC.

This clonotype was counted only a few times. This chain connects TRBV5-6 to TRBJ2-5; no firm D call. The CDR3 has 13 amino acids. The V end lost 4 bases, the J end lost 2 bases, and 9 bases lay between the germline ends. Per germline, CDR1 SGHDT and CDR2 YYEEEE. CDR3 DNA: TGTGCCAGCAGCGTCTGGATACAAGAGACCCAGTACTTC. Protein sequence: CASSVWIQETQYF.

This chain links TRBV7-9 with TRBJ2-1; TRBD1 or TRBD2 may be the D gene (6 bases each). The CDR3 spans 12 residues. Germline lookup yields CDR1 SEHNR and CDR2 FQNEAQ (reference sequence). Trimming took off 5 bases at V and 12 bases at J, with 14 bases between the two ends. CDR3 in DNA: TGTGCCAGCAGCCCCTGGGGGGCAGGGCAGTTCTTC. Its translation: CASSPWGAGQFF.